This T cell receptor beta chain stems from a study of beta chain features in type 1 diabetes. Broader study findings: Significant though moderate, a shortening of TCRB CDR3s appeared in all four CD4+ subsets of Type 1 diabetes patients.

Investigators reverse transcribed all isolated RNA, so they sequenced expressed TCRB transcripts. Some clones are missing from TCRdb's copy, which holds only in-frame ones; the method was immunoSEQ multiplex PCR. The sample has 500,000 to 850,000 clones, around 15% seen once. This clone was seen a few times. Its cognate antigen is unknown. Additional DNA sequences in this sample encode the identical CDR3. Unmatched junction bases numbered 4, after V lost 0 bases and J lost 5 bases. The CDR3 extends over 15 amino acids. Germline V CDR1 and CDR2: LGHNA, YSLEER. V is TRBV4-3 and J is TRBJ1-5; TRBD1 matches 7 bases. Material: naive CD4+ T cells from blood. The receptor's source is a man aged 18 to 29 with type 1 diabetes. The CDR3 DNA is TGCGCCAGCAGCCAAGAGACAGGGTTAGATCAGCCCCAGCATTTT. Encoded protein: CASSQETGLDQPQHF.